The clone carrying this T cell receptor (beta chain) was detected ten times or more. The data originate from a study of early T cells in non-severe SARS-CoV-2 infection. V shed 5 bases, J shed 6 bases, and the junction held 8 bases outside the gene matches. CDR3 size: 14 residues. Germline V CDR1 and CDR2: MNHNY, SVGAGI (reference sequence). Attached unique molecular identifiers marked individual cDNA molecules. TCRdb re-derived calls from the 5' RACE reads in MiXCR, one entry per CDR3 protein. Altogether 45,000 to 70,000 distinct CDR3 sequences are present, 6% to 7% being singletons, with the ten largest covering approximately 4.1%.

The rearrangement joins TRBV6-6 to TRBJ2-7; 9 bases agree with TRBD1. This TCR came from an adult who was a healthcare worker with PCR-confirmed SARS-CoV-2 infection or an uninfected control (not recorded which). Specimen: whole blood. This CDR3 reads CASSTGGRAREQYF. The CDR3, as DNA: TGTGCCAGCAGTACAGGGGGCCGTGCACGCGAGCAGTACTTC.